The clone carrying this T cell receptor (beta chain) was seen ten or more times. The antigen remains unidentified. A library of TCRbeta sequences, prepared with unique molecular identifiers, was generated. One entry per CDR3 protein results from TCRdb running MiXCR on the PCR reads. There are around 700,000 distinct CDR3 sequences in the sample; about an eighth occur only once, and 0.79% lies in the top ten. This sample stems from a study of T-cell reconstitution after alpha-beta-depleted transplantation in children. Study-wide points: TCRbeta diversity was high at day 60 in some patients (a result of surviving recipient T cells and thymic progenitors).

Trimming left V 3 bases short and J 0 bases short, with 10 bases between. Germline V gene lookup returns CDR1 SGHRS and CDR2 YFSETQ. The CDR3 contains 14 residues. The receptor was isolated from a girl aged 2 to 9 with congenital amegakaryocytic thrombocytopenia, due to receive a stem cell transplant. The V call is TRBV5-1, the J call TRBJ2-7; D is unclear. Source: PBMCs, taken before TCRalphabeta/CD19-depleted stem cell transplant. The CDR3 bases are TGCGCCAGCAGCTCTTCGAGATCCTCCTACGAGCAGTACTTC. Translating it yields CASSSSRSSYEQYF. Full variable domain (missing parts from reference TRBV5-1 and TRBJ2-7): KAGVTQTPRYLIKTRGQQVTLSCSPISGHRSVSWYQQTPGQGLQFLFEYFSETQRNKGNFPGRFSGRQFSNSRSEMNVSTLELGDSALYLCASSSSRSSYEQYFGPGTRLTVT.